Below are 23 T cell receptor beta chains sequenced from a single sample in a study of beta chain features in type 1 diabetes. Expressed TCRB transcripts were sequenced, since all the RNA that had been isolated was reverse transcribed. Measured with immunoSEQ multiplex PCR; TCRdb has only the in-frame clones, and not every one. The table has about 150,000 clones, over 7.5% seen once; the top ten hold over 2%. Sequenced input: central memory CD4+ T cells from blood. The source of these receptors is a woman aged 18-29 years in good health.

The genes are TRBV7-2 and TRBJ2-5, with D perhaps TRBD2 (5 bases). The CDR3 spans 13 residues. Trimming cost V 5 bases and J 7 bases, with 14 bases left between them. Germline lookup yields CDR1 SGHTA and CDR2 FQGNSA. CDR3 nucleotide sequence: TGTGCCAGCAGCACTATAGCCGGAGGGACCCAGTACTTC. It codes for CASSTIAGGTQYF.

The J gene is TRBJ2-2, the V gene TRBV30, with TRBD2 identical over 8 bases. V shed 0 bases and J 5 bases; nucleotides not matched to a gene: 11. The CDR3 has 17 residues. Germline lookup yields CDR1 GTSNPN and CDR2 SVGIG (reference sequence). In DNA form, the CDR3 reads TGTGCCTGGAGTGTAGGGTTAATAGCGGGGTGGACCGGGGAGCTGTTTTTT. Translation gives CAWSVGLIAGWTGELFF. Drawing the rest from reference TRBV30 and TRBJ2-2, the complete variable domain is SQTIHQWPATLVQPVGSPLSLECTVEGTSNPNLYWYRQAAGRGLQLLFYSVGIGQISSEVPQNLSASRPQDRQFILSSKKLLLSDSGFYLCAWSVGLIAGWTGELFFGEGSRLTVL.

This clone was detected ten times or more. This rearrangement joins TRBV6-6 to TRBJ2-7; weak D call: TRBD1 (5 bases). CDR1 is MNHNY and CDR2 is SVGAGI in the germline V gene (reference sequence). The CDR3 covers 14 residues. V dropped 2 bases and J dropped 0 bases, with 8 bases sitting between them. The CDR3 loop is CASSYRRDSYEQYF. In DNA, the CDR3 is TGTGCCAGCAGTTACCGCAGGGACTCCTACGAGCAGTACTTC.

There are a few counts of this clone. The V gene is TRBV30, the J gene TRBJ2-1, with D hard to call. V was clipped by 2 bases and J by 9 bases, with 14 bases between them. The CDR3 is made up of 13 amino acids. From germline, CDR1 is GTSNPN and CDR2 SVGIG (reference sequence). CDR3 DNA sequence: TGTGCCTGGAGTCGGTATTTCGGTGGTGAGCAGTTCTTC. Residues: CAWSRYFGGEQFF.

This clone was observed a few times. This chain joins TRBV4-2 and TRBJ2-5; 8 nucleotides match TRBD2. Germline V gene data show CDR1 as LGHNA and CDR2 as YNFKEQ. The V and J ends lost 1 base and 5 bases, in that order; junction bases with no gene match: 12. This CDR3 spans 17 amino acids. The CDR3 loop reads CASSQGSGGPSYETQYF. The CDR3 DNA is TGTGCCAGCAGCCAAGGGTCGGGAGGGCCCTCGTATGAGACCCAGTACTTC.

Here the CDR3 reads CSVRSSGSTGELFF. CDR3 nucleotides: TGCAGCGTCAGAAGTAGCGGGAGTACCGGGGAGCTGTTTTTT. The rearrangement links TRBV29-1 to TRBJ2-2; 9 bases fit TRBD2. The CDR3 extends over 14 amino acids. In germline, CDR1 is SQVTM, CDR2 ANQGSEA. With V trimmed by 6 bases and J by 5 bases, 7 bases remained unmatched.

This clone has a count of ten or more. The chain recombines TRBV20-1 with TRBJ2-5; D is ambiguous. The CDR3 has 11 amino acids. Per the germline V gene, CDR1 is DFQATT and CDR2 is SNEGSKA (reference sequence). Trimming cost V 1 base and J 5 bases, with 5 bases left between them. The CDR3: CSARGPETQYF. The CDR3 nucleotides are TGCAGTGCTAGAGGGCCTGAGACCCAGTACTTC.

The chain uses TRBV30 and TRBJ1-2, with TRBD1 matching 7 bases. Germline lookup yields CDR1 GTSNPN and CDR2 SVGIG (reference sequence). With 6 bases clipped from V and 4 bases from J, the junction kept 11 bases outside the gene matches. The CDR3 is 14 residues long. CDR3 region: CACLPGGLRYGYTF. CDR3 DNA sequence: TGTGCCTGCCTACCAGGGGGGCTACGCTATGGCTACACCTTC.

The chain uses TRBV11-2 and TRBJ2-5; tentative D call: TRBD2 (5 bases). CDR3 length equals 12 residues. Trimming removed 4 bases at V and 7 bases at J, with 10 bases between. From germline, CDR1 is SGHAT and CDR2 FQNNGV. CDR3 in DNA: TGTGCCAGCAGCTCGGTACGGGGGACCCAGTACTTC. Its translation: CASSSVRGTQYF.

This clone was counted only a few times. The CDR3 coding sequence is TGTGCCAGCAGCGGCAGGGTTTTCCCAAACGACTACACCTTC. This codes for CASSGRVFPNDYTF. The rearrangement joins TRBV9 to TRBJ1-2; D perhaps matches TRBD1 (5 bases). The CDR3 sequence is 14 residues long. V dropped 3 bases and J dropped 10 bases, with 19 bases sitting between them. The germline V gene has CDR1 SGDLS and CDR2 YYNGEE.

This clone was counted a few times. V is TRBV6-5 and J is TRBJ2-7; 10 nucleotides match TRBD1. Trimming removed 8 bases from V and 6 bases from J; junction bases left unmatched: 10. The V gene's germline CDR1 is MNHEY and CDR2 SVGAGI. This CDR3 comprises 14 residues. In DNA, the CDR3 is TGTGCCAGCCGAGCCCAGGGACAGGGGAGCGAGCAGTACTTC. This sequence encodes CASRAQGQGSEQYF.

This clone was observed a handful of times. The chain recombines TRBV7-9 with TRBJ1-2; 8 positions agree with TRBD1. Germline CDR1 is SEHNR and CDR2 is FQNEAQ (reference sequence). The CDR3 is made up of 12 amino acids. The V gene end was trimmed by 5 bases and the J gene end by 8 bases; junction bases not matched to a gene: 4. The DNA of the CDR3 is TGTGCCAGCAGCCCCAGGGGGCACGGCTACACCTTC. This translates into CASSPRGHGYTF.

The J gene is TRBJ2-1, the V gene TRBV30; 8 nucleotides line up with TRBD2. CDR3 size: 14 residues. Looked up from germline, CDR1 is GTSNPN and CDR2 is SVGIG (reference sequence). V was clipped by 2 bases and J by 4 bases; unmatched bases: 4. The chain's CDR3 is CAWSNAGGYNEQFF. The DNA of the CDR3 is TGTGCCTGGAGTAACGCGGGGGGTTACAATGAGCAGTTCTTC.

This clone was counted only a few times. The chain couples TRBV5-1 to TRBJ1-5; D uncertain. The CDR3 length is 16 residues. V lost 0 bases and J lost 2, with 12 bases in between. The germline V gene has CDR1 SGHRS and CDR2 YFSETQ. The CDR3 DNA reads as TGCGCCAGCAGCTTGGGAGGGTTAGTCGGCAATCAGCCCCAGCATTTT. It encodes CASSLGGLVGNQPQHF. The whole variable domain, remainder taken from reference TRBV5-1 and TRBJ1-5, is KAGVTQTPRYLIKTRGQQVTLSCSPISGHRSVSWYQQTPGQGLQFLFEYFSETQRNKGNFPGRFSGRQFSNSRSEMNVSTLELGDSALYLCASSLGGLVGNQPQHFGDGTRLSIL.

J is TRBJ2-3 and V is TRBV19, with TRBD1 matching over 8 bases. The trim removed 6 bases at V and 5 bases at J, leaving 4 bases unmatched. This CDR3 comprises 13 residues. The germline V gene has CDR1 LNHDA and CDR2 SQIVND (reference sequence). The CDR3: CASRMDRVDTQYF. The CDR3, as DNA: TGTGCCAGTAGGATGGACAGGGTAGATACGCAGTATTTT.

This clone was seen a few times. This chain joins TRBV4-3 and TRBJ1-4, with TRBD1 matching 8 bases. Germline lookup yields CDR1 LGHNA and CDR2 YSLEER. Trimming took 5 bases from V and 8 from J; bases not matched to a gene: 4. CDR3 length: 13 residues. The CDR3 loop reads CASSDRGGEKLFF. CDR3 coding DNA: TGCGCCAGCAGCGACAGGGGTGGAGAAAAACTGTTTTTT.

This clone was recorded a few times. V is TRBV18 and J is TRBJ2-4, with a weak D call TRBD1 (5 bases). The CDR3 loop spans 15 amino acids. Germline lookup yields CDR1 KGHSH and CDR2 LQKENI. The V gene lost 3 bases and the J gene lost 9 bases, with 18 bases spanning the gap. CDR3 protein: CASSPPGARGSIQYF. The CDR3 coding sequence is TGTGCCAGCTCACCTCCTGGGGCTAGGGGCAGCATTCAGTACTTC.

With respect to this clone: This may be a read error, as it is one base from a much larger clone. The chain recombines TRBV6-5 with TRBJ1-2, with D perhaps TRBD1 (6 bases). The CDR3 loop spans 13 amino acids. Germline V lookup: CDR1 MNHEY, CDR2 SVGAGI. The V gene lost 5 bases and the J gene lost 8 bases, with 15 bases spanning the gap. The CDR3 nucleotides are TGTGCCAGCAGTGAAGAACAGGGAGGGGGCTACACCTTC. This gives the protein CASSEEQGGGYTF.

This clone was recorded a few times. The chain combines TRBV21-1 with TRBJ2-1; TRBD2, the table's D call, lacks a check against the DNA. TRBV21-1 is described as a pseudogene. This CDR3 is 15 amino acids long. The CDR3 region has the DNA TGTGCCAGCAGCAGACTAGCGGGAGGGCCGGTTGAGCAGTTCTTC. It specifies CASSRLAGGPVEQFF.

The chain has TRBV2 and TRBJ1-1, with D tentatively TRBD1 (6 bases). The CDR3 runs 15 residues. The V gene lost 1 base and the J gene lost 0 bases, with 9 bases spanning the gap. From germline, CDR1 is SNHLY and CDR2 FYNNEI. CDR3 in amino acids: CASSEGGHLNTEAFF. DNA of the CDR3: TGTGCCAGCAGTGAAGGGGGACACCTGAACACTGAAGCTTTCTTT.

The gene calls are TRBV7-9 and TRBJ1-3; maybe TRBD1 (6 bases). The CDR3 loop spans 18 amino acids. Germline V gene data show CDR1 as SEHNR and CDR2 as FQNEAQ (reference sequence). The germline V and J ends were trimmed by 1 base and 4 bases, with 20 bases remaining between them. CDR3 in amino acids: CASSLGYRALGFGNTIYF. The CDR3 DNA sequence: TGTGCCAGCAGCTTAGGGTACAGGGCCCTGGGCTTCGGAAACACCATATATTTT.

The rearrangement uses TRBV29-1 and TRBJ1-3; 10 nucleotides align to TRBD1. The V gene's germline CDR1 is SQVTM and CDR2 ANQGSEA. Trimming cost V 5 bases and J 3 bases; bases outside gene matches: 7. The length of the CDR3 is 15 residues. As DNA, the CDR3 is TGCAGCGTTTACTCGGGACAGGGGAGTGGAAACACCATATATTTT. It yields the protein CSVYSGQGSGNTIYF.

This clone was seen a few times. The V call is TRBV5-1, the J call TRBJ2-5, with 9 nucleotides matching TRBD2. The CDR3 consists of 18 residues. The trim removed 3 bases at V and 2 bases at J, leaving 14 bases unmatched. The germline CDR1 and CDR2 sequences are SGHRS and YFSETQ. CDR3 bases: TGCGCCAGCAGCTCTTTAGCGGGGGCTCAACCCGATCAAGAGACCCAGTACTTC. Translation gives CASSSLAGAQPDQETQYF.